These T cell receptor beta chains were read from a single sample in a study of T cell responses to AZD1222 COVID-19 vaccine. Profiling relied on immunoSEQ multiplex PCR, and the TCRdb table lists in-frame clones only, not all of them. The sample records roughly 67,000 clones, 70% to 90% being singletons. Here the sequenced sample was peripheral blood, taken on day 0 of AZD1222 vaccination. The receptors shown here come from an adult in good health. The CDR3 runs from the conserved cysteine through the conserved F or W. The order of the fields is CDR3 DNA, CDR3 protein, J gene, clone size, D gene, V gene. D genes are given only for firm matches. Expanded clones are given a class, and other clones once, few, many or no size at all.

CDR3 DNA: TGTGCCAGCAGTTTATCTCATGGCGAGCAGTACTTC
CDR3 protein: CASSLSHGEQYF
J gene: TRBJ2-7
clone size: NA
D gene: NA
V gene: TRBV28

CDR3 DNA: TGCAGCGTTGACCCCGGGACTAGCTCGCAAGAGACCCAGTACTTC
CDR3 protein: CSVDPGTSSQETQYF
J gene: TRBJ2-5
clone size: NA
D gene: TRBD2
V gene: TRBV29-1

CDR3 DNA: TGTGCCAGCAGCTTTTCGGTAAGCTCCTACAATGAGCAGTTCTTC
CDR3 protein: CASSFSVSSYNEQFF
J gene: TRBJ2-1
clone size: NA
D gene: NA
V gene: TRBV7-2

CDR3 DNA: TGCAGCGTTGAAGTAGCTGTAGCGGCCTGGGAGAGAAATGAGCAGTTCTTC
CDR3 protein: CSVEVAVAAWERNEQFF
J gene: TRBJ2-1
clone size: NA
D gene: NA
V gene: TRBV29-1

CDR3 DNA: TGTGCCAGTGGAACGTCTAGCGGGTGGGGAGAGACCCAGTACTTC
CDR3 protein: CASGTSSGWGETQYF
J gene: TRBJ2-5
clone size: NA
D gene: TRBD2
V gene: TRBV19

CDR3 DNA: TGTGCCAGCAGCCTTACGACAGGGGGCGCTTGGAACACCGGGGAGCTGTTTTTT
CDR3 protein: CASSLTTGGAWNTGELFF
J gene: TRBJ2-2
clone size: few
D gene: TRBD1
V gene: TRBV7-6

CDR3 DNA: TGTGCCAGCAGTTCGGGCCGCCGTGATGTCGGGGAGCTGTTTTTT
CDR3 protein: CASSSGRRDVGELFF
J gene: TRBJ2-2
clone size: NA
D gene: NA
V gene: TRBV6-5

CDR3 DNA: TGTGCCACCAGTGATTTCGCCGGGGAGCTGTTTTTT
CDR3 protein: CATSDFAGELFF
J gene: TRBJ2-2
clone size: NA
D gene: NA
V gene: TRBV24-1

CDR3 DNA: TGTGCCAGTAGTGCTTCCAGGGAGTACACAGATACGCAGTATTTT
CDR3 protein: CASSASREYTDTQYF
J gene: TRBJ2-3
clone size: NA
D gene: NA
V gene: TRBV19

CDR3 DNA: TGTGCCAGCAGTGGGGCGGGACTAGCGGGGGTTAAAGAGACCCAGTACTTC
CDR3 protein: CASSGAGLAGVKETQYF
J gene: TRBJ2-5
clone size: NA
D gene: TRBD2
V gene: TRBV6-1

CDR3 DNA: TGTGCCAGCAGTGACCGAGCGGGGGGCACAGATACGCAGTATTTT
CDR3 protein: CASSDRAGGTDTQYF
J gene: TRBJ2-3
clone size: few
D gene: TRBD2
V gene: TRBV6-4

CDR3 DNA: TGTGCCAGCAGTCTCAGTCTAGCGGGAGTCACAGATACGCAGTATTTT
CDR3 protein: CASSLSLAGVTDTQYF
J gene: TRBJ2-3
clone size: NA
D gene: TRBD2
V gene: TRBV28

CDR3 DNA: TGTGCCAGCAGCTTATCAATTTCGGCCACAGATACGCAGTATTTT
CDR3 protein: CASSLSISATDTQYF
J gene: TRBJ2-3
clone size: NA
D gene: NA
V gene: TRBV7-9

CDR3 DNA: TGTGCCACCAGCCCCGGGGGAGACTACAATGAGCAGTTCTTC
CDR3 protein: CATSPGGDYNEQFF
J gene: TRBJ2-1
clone size: NA
D gene: NA
V gene: TRBV24-1

CDR3 DNA: TGTGCCAGCAGCCGTGAATCAAGCTCCTCCTACGAGCAGTACTTC
CDR3 protein: CASSRESSSSYEQYF
J gene: TRBJ2-7
clone size: NA
D gene: NA
V gene: TRBV14